The T cell receptor (beta chain) under discussion was sequenced for a study of blood T cell repertoires in COVID-19. Background on the study: The study drew acute and convalescent COVID-19 samples from the United States, Italy and Spain. Sample material is recorded as cDNA or gDNA derived from T cells, B-cell-depleted T cells, or PBMCs.

In the study's own analysis: Reference gene primer amplification gave estimated nucleated cell counts. Measured with immunoSEQ multiplex PCR; TCRdb has only the in-frame clones, and not every one. That table supplies the V and J calls and clone size; D and trimming were determined from the DNA. The sample holds 200,000 to 300,000 clones; over 75% are singletons and the top ten take 2% to 3%. Trimming removed 6 bases from V and 0 bases from J, with 15 bases in between. The CDR3 is 15 residues long. From germline, CDR1 is LNHDA and CDR2 SQIVND (reference sequence). This clonotype originated in a woman in her forties or fifties with acute or convalescent COVID-19. V is TRBV19 and J is TRBJ2-7; possible D gene TRBD2, 5 bases. Sample: peripheral blood. The CDR3 loop is CASSLDSQSSYEQYF. Written as DNA, the CDR3 is TGTGCCAGTAGCTTGGACTCGCAGAGCTCCTACGAGCAGTACTTC.